This T cell receptor beta chain was identified during a study of T cells in Graves' hyperthyroidism and ophthalmopathy. The study, taken as a whole, reports: Blood also showed most of the thyroid clonotypes that were expanded above 0.001.

Individuals with ophthalmopathy presented a Clinical Activity Score of at least 3, a NOSPECS grade of at least 4 and a duration under 3 months. There were TCR beta CDR3 regions amplified from RNA transcripts. First-round RT-PCR of the TCR CDR3 relied on the HTBI primer set. TCRdb called the multiplex PCR reads again in MiXCR, with one record for every CDR3 protein. The sample has hundreds of thousands of distinct CDR3 sequences, about 20% seen once; the top ten hold roughly 50%. CDR3 length: 15 amino acids. Trimming removed 3 bases from V and 3 bases from J, with 14 bases in between. Germline CDR1 MGHRA, CDR2 YSYEKL. Regarding this clonotype: Its antigen is not known.

Sequenced material: blood. This receptor was obtained from a man between 40 and 49 years old with Graves' ophthalmopathy. The genes are TRBV4-1 and TRBJ1-2; D is perhaps TRBD1 (5 bases). The CDR3 sequence is CASSHTTAGHYGYTF. In nucleotides, the CDR3 is TGCGCCAGCAGCCACACGACTGCGGGGCACTATGGCTACACCTTC.